This TCR beta chain was identified in a study of T cells in localized non-small cell lung cancer. Study-wide points: Detection in adjacent lung was observed for a median roughly 55 of the top 100 tumor clones. Uninvolved adjacent lung had more T cell clonality than any other tissue, topping tumor. Analysis by sequencing included only one tumor region, so heterogeneity remains possible.

In germline, CDR1 is MNHEY, CDR2 SMNVEV (reference sequence). Trimming at V came to 7 bases and at J to 9 bases, leaving 5 bases not matched to a gene. CDR3 size: 13 residues. Measured with immunoSEQ multiplex PCR; TCRdb has only the in-frame clones, and not every one. The profile shows about 24,000 clones, about 89% of them singletons. In the case of this clone: The target antigen is unknown.

Source: peripheral blood, taken before any cancer treatment. This chain joins TRBV27 and TRBJ2-3, with 12 bases identical to TRBD2. The clonotype comes from a man between 40 and 75 years old with stage I squamous cell lung carcinoma. The CDR3 loop is CASTLAGGLTQYF. In DNA form, the CDR3 reads TGTGCCAGCACCCTAGCGGGGGGGCTAACGCAGTATTTT.